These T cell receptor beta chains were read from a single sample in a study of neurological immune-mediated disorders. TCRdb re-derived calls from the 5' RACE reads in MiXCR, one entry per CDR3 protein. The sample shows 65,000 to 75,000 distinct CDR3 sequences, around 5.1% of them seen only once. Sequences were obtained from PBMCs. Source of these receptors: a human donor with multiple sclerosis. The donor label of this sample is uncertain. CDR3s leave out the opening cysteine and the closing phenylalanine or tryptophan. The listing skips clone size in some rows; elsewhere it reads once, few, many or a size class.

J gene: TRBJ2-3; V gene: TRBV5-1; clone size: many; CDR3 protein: ASSLDGGAQGDTQY
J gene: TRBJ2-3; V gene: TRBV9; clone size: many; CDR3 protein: ASSVDLRGGRDTQY
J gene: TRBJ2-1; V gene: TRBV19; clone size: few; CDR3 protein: ASSMGGNEQF
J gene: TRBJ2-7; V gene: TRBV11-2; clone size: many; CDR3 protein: ASSLDIGHLYEQY
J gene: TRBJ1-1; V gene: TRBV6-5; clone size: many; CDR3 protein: ASSYSSLNTEAF
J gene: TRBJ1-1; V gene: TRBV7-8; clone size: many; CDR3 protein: ASSPSRTGLPEAF
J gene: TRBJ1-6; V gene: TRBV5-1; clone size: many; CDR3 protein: ASSQKLQAQDSPLH
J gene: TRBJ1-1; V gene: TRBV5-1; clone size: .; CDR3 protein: ASSFGQEVRTEAF
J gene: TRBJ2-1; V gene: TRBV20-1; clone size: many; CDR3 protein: SASTGTGKDEQF
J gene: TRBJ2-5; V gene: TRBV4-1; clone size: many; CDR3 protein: ASSQGPSDFQETQY
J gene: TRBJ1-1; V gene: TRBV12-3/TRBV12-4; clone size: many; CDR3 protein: ASSLANGGEAF
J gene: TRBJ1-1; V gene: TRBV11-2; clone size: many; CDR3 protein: ASRPAHSEAF
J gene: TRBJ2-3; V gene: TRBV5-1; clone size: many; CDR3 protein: ASSLATEGGQY
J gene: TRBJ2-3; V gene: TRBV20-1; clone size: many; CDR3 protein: SAVGGRADTQY
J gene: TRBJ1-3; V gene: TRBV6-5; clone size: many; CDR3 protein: ASRPGTGRAGNTIY
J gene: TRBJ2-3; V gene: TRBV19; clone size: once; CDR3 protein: ASIKTGETDTQY
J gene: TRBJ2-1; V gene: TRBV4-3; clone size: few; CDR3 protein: ASSQGIPDLGFGEQF
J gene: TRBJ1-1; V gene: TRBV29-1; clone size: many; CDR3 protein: SVERRDVKAEAF
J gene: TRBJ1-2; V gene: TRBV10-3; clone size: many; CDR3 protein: AIRAQGSNYGYT
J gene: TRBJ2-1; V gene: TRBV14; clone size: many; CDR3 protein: ASSPLDRGPNNEQF
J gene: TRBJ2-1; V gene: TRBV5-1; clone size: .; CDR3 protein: ASRNRGAGDEQF
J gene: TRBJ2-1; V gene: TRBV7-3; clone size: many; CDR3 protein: ASSLGPGEQF
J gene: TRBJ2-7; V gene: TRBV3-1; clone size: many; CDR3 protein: ASSQGRFSYEQY
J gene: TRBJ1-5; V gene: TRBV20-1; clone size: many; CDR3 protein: SASGLDGGNQPQH
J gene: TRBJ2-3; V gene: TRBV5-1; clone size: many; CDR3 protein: ASSFRTSGGTGDTQY
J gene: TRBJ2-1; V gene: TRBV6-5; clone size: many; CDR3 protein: ACGTPTYNEQF
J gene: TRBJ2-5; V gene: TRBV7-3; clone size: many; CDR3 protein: ASSLSREGTQY
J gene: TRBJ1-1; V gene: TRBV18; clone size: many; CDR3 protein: ASSPVTGGGNTEAF
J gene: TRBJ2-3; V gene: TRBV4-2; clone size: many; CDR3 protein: ASSQGGGTDTQY
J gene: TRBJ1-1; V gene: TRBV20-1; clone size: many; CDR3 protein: SARDPGGENTEAF
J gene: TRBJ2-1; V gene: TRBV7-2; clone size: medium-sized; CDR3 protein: ASSRASGAGHEQF
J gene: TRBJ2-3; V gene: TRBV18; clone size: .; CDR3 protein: ASSPLTSGTDTQY
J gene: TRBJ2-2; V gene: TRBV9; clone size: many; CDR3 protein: ASSVDPAGAFTGELF
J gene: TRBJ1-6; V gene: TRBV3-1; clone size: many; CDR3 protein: ASSLQDYNSPLH
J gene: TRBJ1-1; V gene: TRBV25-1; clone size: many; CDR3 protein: ASSERFSATEAF
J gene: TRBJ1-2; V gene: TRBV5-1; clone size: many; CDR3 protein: ASSLQTGTGYGYT
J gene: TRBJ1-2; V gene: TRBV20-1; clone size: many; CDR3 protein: SALRDNYGYT
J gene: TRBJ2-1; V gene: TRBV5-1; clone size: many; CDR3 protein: ASGRGGGEYNEQF